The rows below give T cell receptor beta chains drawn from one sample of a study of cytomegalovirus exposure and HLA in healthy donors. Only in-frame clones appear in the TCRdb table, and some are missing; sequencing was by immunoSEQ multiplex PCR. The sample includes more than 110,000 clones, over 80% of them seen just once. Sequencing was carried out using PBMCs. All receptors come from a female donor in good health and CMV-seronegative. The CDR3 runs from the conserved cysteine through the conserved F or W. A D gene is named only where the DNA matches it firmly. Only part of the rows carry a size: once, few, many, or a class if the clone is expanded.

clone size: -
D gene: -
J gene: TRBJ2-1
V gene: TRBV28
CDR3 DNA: TGTGCCAGCAGTTCCCCCGGGACTCTTGAGCAGTTCTTC
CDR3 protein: CASSSPGTLEQFF

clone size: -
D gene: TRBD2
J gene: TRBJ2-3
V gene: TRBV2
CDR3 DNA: TGTGCCATAAGCGGGAGGGAACAATGGCAGTATTTT
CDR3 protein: CAISGREQWQYF

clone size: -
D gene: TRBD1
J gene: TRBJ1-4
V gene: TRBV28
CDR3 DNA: TGTGCCAGCAGAGCAGCCTTGGTCGACAGGGCGGAGGAAAAACTGTTTTTT
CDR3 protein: CASRAALVDRAEEKLFF

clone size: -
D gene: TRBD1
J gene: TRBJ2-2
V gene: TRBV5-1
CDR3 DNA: TGCGCCAGCAGCAAACGGACAGGAGACACCGGGGAGCTGTTTTTT
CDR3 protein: CASSKRTGDTGELFF

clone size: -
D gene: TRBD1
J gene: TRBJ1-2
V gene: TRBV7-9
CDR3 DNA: TGTGCCAGCAGCTTAGAGGGACAGGGGAACTATGGCTACACCTTC
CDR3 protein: CASSLEGQGNYGYTF

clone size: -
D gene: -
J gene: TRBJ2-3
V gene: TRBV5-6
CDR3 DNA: TGTGCCAGCAGCTTGGACCCGAGTACGCAGTATTTT
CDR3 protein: CASSLDPSTQYF

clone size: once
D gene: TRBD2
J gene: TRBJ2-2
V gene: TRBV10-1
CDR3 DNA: TGCGCCAGCAGTGATGGGTTAGCGGGAGGTACCGGGGAGCTGTTTTTT
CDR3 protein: CASSDGLAGGTGELFF

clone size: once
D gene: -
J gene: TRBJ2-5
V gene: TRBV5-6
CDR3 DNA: TGTGCCAGCAGCTTTTCTCCTAGCGAAGAGACCCAGTACTTC
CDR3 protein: CASSFSPSEETQYF

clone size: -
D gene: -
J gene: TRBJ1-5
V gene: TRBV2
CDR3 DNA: TGTGCCAGCAGTCCCGAGGGCAGCAATCAGCCCCAGCATTTT
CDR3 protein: CASSPEGSNQPQHF

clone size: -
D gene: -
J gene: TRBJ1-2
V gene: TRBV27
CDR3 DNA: TGTGCCAGCAGTTTACATCGGGAAACTAACTATGGCTACACCTTC
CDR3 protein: CASSLHRETNYGYTF

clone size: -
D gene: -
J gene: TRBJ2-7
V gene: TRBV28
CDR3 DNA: TGTGCCAGCAGTTTAACCGTTGCGGGCTACGAGCAGTACTTC
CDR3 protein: CASSLTVAGYEQYF

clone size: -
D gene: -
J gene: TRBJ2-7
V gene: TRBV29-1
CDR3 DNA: TGCAGCGTTGAAGATCTGCCGTCCGGGTCCACCGCCTACGAGCAGTACTTC
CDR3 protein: CSVEDLPSGSTAYEQYF

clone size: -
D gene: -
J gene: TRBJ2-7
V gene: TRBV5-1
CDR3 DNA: TGCGCCAGCAGTTCCGACGGGTCCTACGAGCAGTACTTC
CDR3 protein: CASSSDGSYEQYF

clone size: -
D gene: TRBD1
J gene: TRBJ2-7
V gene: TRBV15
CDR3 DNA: TGTGCCACCAGCAGGCCGTGGGGACAGGGCTACGAGCAGTACTTC
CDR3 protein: CATSRPWGQGYEQYF

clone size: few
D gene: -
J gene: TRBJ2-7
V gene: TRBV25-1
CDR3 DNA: TGTGCCAGCAGTGATTCGGCGGTACTATTCGACGAGCAGTACTTC
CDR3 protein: CASSDSAVLFDEQYF

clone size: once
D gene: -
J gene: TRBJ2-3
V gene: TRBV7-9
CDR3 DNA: TGTGCCAGCAGCCTGGGACATTCGAGCACAGATACGCAGTATTTT
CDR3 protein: CASSLGHSSTDTQYF

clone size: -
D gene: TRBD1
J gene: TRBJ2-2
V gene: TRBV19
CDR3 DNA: TGTGCCAGTAGTGACAGGGGGCTTGGGGAGCTGTTTTTT
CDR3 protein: CASSDRGLGELFF

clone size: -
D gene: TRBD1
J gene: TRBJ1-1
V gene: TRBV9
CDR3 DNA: TGTGCCAGCAGCGTAAGCTGGACAGGGATGAACACTGAAGCTTTCTTT
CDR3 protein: CASSVSWTGMNTEAFF

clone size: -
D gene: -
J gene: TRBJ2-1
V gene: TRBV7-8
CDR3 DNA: TGTGCCAGCAGCTTCCTAAGGGAGATCACCTACAATGAGCAGTTCTTC
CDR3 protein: CASSFLREITYNEQFF

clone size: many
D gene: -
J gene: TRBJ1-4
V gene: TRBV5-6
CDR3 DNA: TGTGCCAGCAGCACGGGTGGGAGTAATGAAAAACTGTTTTTT
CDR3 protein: CASSTGGSNEKLFF

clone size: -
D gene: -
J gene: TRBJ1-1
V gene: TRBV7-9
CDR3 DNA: TGTGCCAGCAGCCCCGGCGGAGGTTATGGGACTGAAGCTTTCTTT
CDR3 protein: CASSPGGGYGTEAFF

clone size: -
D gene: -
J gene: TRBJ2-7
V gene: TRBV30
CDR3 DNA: TGTGCCTGGAGTTTGGAAGGAGGCTACGAGCAGTACTTC
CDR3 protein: CAWSLEGGYEQYF

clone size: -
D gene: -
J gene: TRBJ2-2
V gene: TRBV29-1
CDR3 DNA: TGCAGCGCTCCTAGCACCGACACCGGGGAGCTGTTTTTT
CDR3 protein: CSAPSTDTGELFF

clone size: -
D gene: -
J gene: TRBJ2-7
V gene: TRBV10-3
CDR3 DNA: TGTGCCACTCGGACAGCTACCTACGAGCAGTACTTC
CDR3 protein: CATRTATYEQYF

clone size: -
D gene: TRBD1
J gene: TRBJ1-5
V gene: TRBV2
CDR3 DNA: TGTGCCAGCAGTGAAGAGGGGGCAGCTACCAATCAGCCCCAGCATTTT
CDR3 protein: CASSEEGAATNQPQHF

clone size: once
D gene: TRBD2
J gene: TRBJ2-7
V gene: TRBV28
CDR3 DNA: TGTGCCAGCAGTTTAAAATATAGCGGGTACTCCTACGAGCAGTACTTC
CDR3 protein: CASSLKYSGYSYEQYF

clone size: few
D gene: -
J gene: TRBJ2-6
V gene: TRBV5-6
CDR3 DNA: TGTGCCAGCAGCTTGGGGACAGCCGCTTCTGGGGCCAACGTCCTGACTTTC
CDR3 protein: CASSLGTAASGANVLTF

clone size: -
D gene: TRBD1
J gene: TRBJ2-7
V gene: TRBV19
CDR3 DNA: TGTGCCAGTAGCCCGACAGGGCCCTCTAACGAGCAGTACTTC
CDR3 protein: CASSPTGPSNEQYF

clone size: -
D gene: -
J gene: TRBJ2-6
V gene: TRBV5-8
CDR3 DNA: TGTGCCAGCAGCCCTCGTGCTGGGGCCAACGTCCTGACTTTC
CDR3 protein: CASSPRAGANVLTF

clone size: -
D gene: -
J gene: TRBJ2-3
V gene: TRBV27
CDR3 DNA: TGTGCCAGCAGTTTTGGCCAGATCGAAGATACGCAGTATTTT
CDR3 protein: CASSFGQIEDTQYF

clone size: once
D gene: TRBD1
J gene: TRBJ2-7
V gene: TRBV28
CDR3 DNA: TGTGCCAGCAGTTTCCCGGGACAGGGCTCCTACGAGCAGTACTTC
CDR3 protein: CASSFPGQGSYEQYF

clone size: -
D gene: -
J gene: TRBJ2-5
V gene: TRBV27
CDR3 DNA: TGTGCCAGCAGTTTGGCGGGCCAAGGGGAGACCCAGTACTTC
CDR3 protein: CASSLAGQGETQYF